The 3 T cell receptor beta chains reported below all come from one sample, sequenced in a study of T cell responses to AZD1222 COVID-19 vaccine (dated by TCRdb to the early 2020s). Libraries came from the immunoSEQ multiplex PCR assay. TCRdb's version of the immuneACCESS table is confined to in-frame rearrangements and falls short of the full clone set. An unresolved V gene accounts for under half of the shortfall where checked; the remainder is of unknown origin. The sample table contains tens of thousands of clones; only one count was recorded for under 85% of them. Jointly, the top ten make up 20% of the sample. According to the study, the label for this sample's time point signals: baseline before first vaccination. The meaning of the sample's treatment or condition label: meningococcal conjugate vaccine given as trial control. Sequencing was performed on peripheral blood, taken on day 0 of MenACWY control vaccination. These receptor sequences come from an adult in good health.

The rearrangement joins TRBV10-3 to TRBJ1-5; TRBD1 agrees at 9 bases. The CDR3 is 15 residues long. Germline-derived CDR1 and CDR2 are ENHRY and SYGVKD. V shed 5 bases, J shed 1 base, and the junction held 3 bases outside the gene matches. CDR3 sequence: CAISPTGGSNQPQHF. The CDR3 nucleotides are TGTGCCATCAGTCCGACAGGGGGAAGCAATCAGCCCCAGCATTTT.

This sequence joins TRBV2 and TRBJ2-2; 7 nucleotides line up with TRBD1. The V and J ends lost 8 bases and 1 base, in that order; junction bases with no gene match: 7. The CDR3 is made up of 15 amino acids. The germline V gene encodes CDR1 SNHLY and CDR2 FYNNEI. CDR3 sequence: CASSGQPVNTGELFF. As DNA, the CDR3 is TGTGCCAGCTCGGGACAGCCTGTGAACACCGGGGAGCTGTTTTTT.

The J gene is TRBJ2-5, the V gene TRBV7-7; a weak D match, TRBD2 (5 bases). V lost 2 bases to trimming and J lost 4 bases, with 14 bases between them. Germline values: CDR1 SSHAT, CDR2 FNYEAQ (reference sequence). The CDR3 has 15 residues. CDR3 in amino acids: CASSLKGVRGETQYF. CDR3 DNA sequence: TGTGCCAGCAGCTTAAAAGGAGTACGGGGAGAGACCCAGTACTTC.